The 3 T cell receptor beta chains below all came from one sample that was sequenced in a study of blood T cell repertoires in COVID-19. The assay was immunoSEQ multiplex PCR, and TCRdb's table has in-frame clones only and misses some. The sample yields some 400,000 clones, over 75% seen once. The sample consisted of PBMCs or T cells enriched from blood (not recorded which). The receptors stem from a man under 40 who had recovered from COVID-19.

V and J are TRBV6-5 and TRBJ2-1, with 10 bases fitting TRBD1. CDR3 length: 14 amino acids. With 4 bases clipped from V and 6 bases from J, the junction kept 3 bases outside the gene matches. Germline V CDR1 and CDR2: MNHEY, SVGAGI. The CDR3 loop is CASSSRDRGNEQFF. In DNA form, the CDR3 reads TGTGCCAGCAGTTCTCGGGACAGGGGCAATGAGCAGTTCTTC.

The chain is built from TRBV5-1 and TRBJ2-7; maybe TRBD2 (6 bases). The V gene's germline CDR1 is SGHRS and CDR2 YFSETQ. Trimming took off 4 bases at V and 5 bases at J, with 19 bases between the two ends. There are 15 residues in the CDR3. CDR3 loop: CASSPEEGRTHEQYF. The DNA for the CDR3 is TGCGCCAGCAGCCCTGAGGAGGGCCGAACCCACGAGCAGTACTTC.

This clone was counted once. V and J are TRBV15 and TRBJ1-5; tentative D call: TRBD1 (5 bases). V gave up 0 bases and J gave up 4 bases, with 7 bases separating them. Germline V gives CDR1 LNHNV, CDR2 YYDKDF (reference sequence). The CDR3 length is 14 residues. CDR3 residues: CATSREQVNQPQHF. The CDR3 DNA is TGTGCCACCAGCAGAGAACAGGTGAATCAGCCCCAGCATTTT.